This T cell receptor (beta chain) was sequenced in a study of multiple sclerosis patients with progressive multifocal leukoencephalopathy. Findings of the study overall: Clones expanded at PML were already present before and during natalizumab.

This was a survey-level run. Each PCR contained spiked synthetic TR CDR3 controls spanning every V-J pairing. Produced via immunoSEQ multiplex PCR; TCRdb's table is partial and in-frame only. Of about 30,000 clones listed, more than 85% are singletons. Time point reported: time of PML onset. Remarks on this clone: Antigen unknown.

Per the germline V gene, CDR1 is LNHDA and CDR2 is SQIVND (reference sequence). The CDR3 extends over 13 amino acids. V was shortened by 4 bases and J by 7 bases, with 14 bases between the two germline ends. The specimen comprised PBMCs, sampled from a patient treated with natalizumab. This TCR derives from a human donor with progressive multifocal leukoencephalopathy. This chain connects TRBV19 to TRBJ2-7; TRBD2 might be the D (5 bases). The CDR3 sequence: CASSREILGEQYF. The CDR3 DNA sequence: TGTGCCAGTAGTAGGGAGATCTTGGGGGAGCAGTACTTC.